This T cell receptor (beta chain) was recovered during a study of neoadjuvant anti-PD-1 for oral cavity cancer. Sequencing used immunoSEQ multiplex PCR; TCRdb keeps in-frame clones, though not all of them. The data show 15,000 or so clones, more than 65% seen once. Trimming stripped 2 bases from V and 4 bases from J, with 9 bases between. CDR1 and CDR2 (germline): LNHDA, SQIVND (reference sequence). There are 14 residues in the CDR3. Time point defined: after neoadjuvant nivolumab, at surgical resection. Sample: PBMCs, taken after nivolumab (anti-PD-1) treatment. The J gene is TRBJ1-5, the V gene TRBV19; D is possibly TRBD1 (5 bases). This TCR was sampled from a person aged 40 to 85 with oral cavity squamous cell carcinoma. The DNA of the CDR3 is TGTGCCAGTAGTATACAGGGTATGAATCAGCCCCAGCATTTT. Its translation is CASSIQGMNQPQHF.